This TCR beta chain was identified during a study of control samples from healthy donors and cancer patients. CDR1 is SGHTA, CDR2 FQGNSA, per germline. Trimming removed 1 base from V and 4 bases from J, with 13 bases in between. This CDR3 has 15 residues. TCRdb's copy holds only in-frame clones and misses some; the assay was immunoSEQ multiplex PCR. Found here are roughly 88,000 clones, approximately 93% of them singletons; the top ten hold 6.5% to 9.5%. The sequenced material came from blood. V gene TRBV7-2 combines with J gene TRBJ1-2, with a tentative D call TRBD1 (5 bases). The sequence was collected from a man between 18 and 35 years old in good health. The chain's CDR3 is CASSLGSGVGYGYTF. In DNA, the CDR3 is TGTGCCAGCAGCTTAGGTTCGGGGGTGGGCTATGGCTACACCTTC.